This TCR beta chain was recovered during a study of beta chain features in type 1 diabetes. The study's findings and limits: Among type 1 diabetes patients, VDJ junctions had fewer insertions and more deletions. Cells expressing TCR highly could be over-represented by cDNA sequencing.

Markers CD45RO/CCR7/CD25/CD127/CD95/CD27 served to sort CD4+ naive, central memory, regulatory and stem cell-like memory cells. This CDR3 spans 15 amino acids. Germline V gene sequence: CDR1 SGHTA, CDR2 FQGNSA. V was clipped by 0 bases and J by 7 bases, with 13 bases between them. As to this clone: Antigen unknown.

The whole isolated RNA underwent reverse transcription, so sequencing captured expressed TCRB transcripts. Data came from immunoSEQ multiplex PCR; TCRdb stores just in-frame clones and leaves some out. The repertoire holds hundreds of thousands of clones, with 55% to 70% as singletons. The receptor comes from a man aged 25-45 years in good health. Material for sequencing was naive CD4+ T cells from blood. This chain links TRBV7-2 with TRBJ2-1; possible D gene TRBD2, 6 bases. CDR3 DNA: TGTGCCAGCAGCTTAGCGTCCGGGGGTGTGAATGAGCAGTTCTTC. Encoded protein: CASSLASGGVNEQFF.